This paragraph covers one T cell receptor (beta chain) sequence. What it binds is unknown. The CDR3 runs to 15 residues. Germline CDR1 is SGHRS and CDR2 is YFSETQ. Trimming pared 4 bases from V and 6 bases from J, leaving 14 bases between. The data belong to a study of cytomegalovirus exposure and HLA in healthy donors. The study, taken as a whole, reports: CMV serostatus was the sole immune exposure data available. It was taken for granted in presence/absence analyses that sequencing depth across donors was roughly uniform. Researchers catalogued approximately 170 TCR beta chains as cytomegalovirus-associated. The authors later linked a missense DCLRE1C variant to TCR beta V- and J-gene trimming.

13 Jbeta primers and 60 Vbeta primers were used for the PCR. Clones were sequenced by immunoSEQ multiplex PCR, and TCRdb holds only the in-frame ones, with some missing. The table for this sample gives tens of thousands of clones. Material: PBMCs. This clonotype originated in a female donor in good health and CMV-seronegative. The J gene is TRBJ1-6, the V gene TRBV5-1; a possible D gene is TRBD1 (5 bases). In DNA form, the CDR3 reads TGCGCCAGCAGCCCTGATGCAGGGTCTAATTCACCCCTCCACTTT. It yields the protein CASSPDAGSNSPLHF. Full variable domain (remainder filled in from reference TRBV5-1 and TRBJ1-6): KAGVTQTPRYLIKTRGQQVTLSCSPISGHRSVSWYQQTPGQGLQFLFEYFSETQRNKGNFPGRFSGRQFSNSRSEMNVSTLELGDSALYLCASSPDAGSNSPLHFGNGTRLTVT.